The rows below give T cell receptor beta chains drawn from one sample of a study of CD8+CD57+ T cells in acquired aplastic anemia. From the reads, TCRdb called clonotypes with MiXCR, one entry per CDR3 protein. The sample comprises under 200,000 distinct CDR3 sequences, less than 50% of which are singletons, and about 2.9% rests with the top ten. Material: sorted CD4+, CD8+, or CD8+CD57+ T cells (not recorded which) from PBMCs. The source is a human donor with aplastic anemia. Both conserved end residues are part of each CDR3. A D gene is named only where the DNA matches it firmly. Clone sizes are given selectively: once, few, many, or a class where the clone is expanded.

v_call: TRBV28; d_call: TRBD1; clone_size: .; j_call: TRBJ1-1; cdr3_nt: TGTGCCAGCACCCAGGGGGGCACGAACGCTGAAGCTTTCTTT; cdr3_aa: CASTQGGTNAEAFF
v_call: TRBV18; d_call: .; clone_size: many; j_call: TRBJ2-5; cdr3_nt: TGTGCCAGCTCACCAGTCCAGAGGGAGACCCAGTACTTC; cdr3_aa: CASSPVQRETQYF
v_call: TRBV19; d_call: .; clone_size: .; j_call: TRBJ1-2; cdr3_nt: TGTGCCAGTAGTATCATTGAAGGGGGCTATGGCTACACCTTC; cdr3_aa: CASSIIEGGYGYTF
v_call: TRBV6-2/TRBV6-3; d_call: .; clone_size: many; j_call: TRBJ2-2; cdr3_nt: TGTGCCAGCAGTCGTGGACTTACCGGGGAGCTGTTTTTT; cdr3_aa: CASSRGLTGELFF
v_call: TRBV20-1; d_call: .; clone_size: .; j_call: TRBJ1-2; cdr3_nt: TGCAGTGCTAGGGCGGTTGAGACCGCGGTATATGGCTACACCTTC; cdr3_aa: CSARAVETAVYGYTF
v_call: TRBV10-3; d_call: .; clone_size: once; j_call: TRBJ1-1; cdr3_nt: TGTGCCATCAGTGAGTCGATTGCGGGGAACACTGAAGCTTTCTTT; cdr3_aa: CAISESIAGNTEAFF
v_call: TRBV19; d_call: .; clone_size: .; j_call: TRBJ2-3; cdr3_nt: TGTGCCAGTAGTACAGGGGTAGGGTCGAATACGCAGTATTTT; cdr3_aa: CASSTGVGSNTQYF
v_call: TRBV19; d_call: .; clone_size: .; j_call: TRBJ1-4; cdr3_nt: TGTGCCACCTCCAGGGGCGTAAGGGGTGAAAAACTGTCTTTT; cdr3_aa: CATSRGVRGEKLSF
v_call: TRBV2; d_call: .; clone_size: .; j_call: TRBJ2-5; cdr3_nt: TGTGCCAGCAGGTGGACCGAGGGAGAGACCCAGTACTTC; cdr3_aa: CASRWTEGETQYF
v_call: TRBV20-1; d_call: TRBD1; clone_size: many; j_call: TRBJ1-2; cdr3_nt: TGCAGTGCTAGACCGGAGACAGGGGGGTCCTATGGCTACACCTTC; cdr3_aa: CSARPETGGSYGYTF
v_call: TRBV7-2; d_call: TRBD2; clone_size: many; j_call: TRBJ2-1; cdr3_nt: TGTGCCAGTACCTTGGGACTAGCGTTCGATGAGCAGTTCTTC; cdr3_aa: CASTLGLAFDEQFF